Sequencing of this TCR beta chain was carried out in a study of identifying expanded T cells in peripheral blood (dated by TCRdb to between 2018 and 2021). General notes on the study: Separate aliquots of the same genomic DNA pool were sequenced to produce technical replicates, and four replicates were compared in pairs. Study-wide conclusions, independent of this receptor: The authors expected that over much longer intervals, such as months to years, biological variance in healthy repertoires might increase even further. Both the number of clones called differentially abundant and the false-positive rate were significantly reduced by the beta-binomial model across all healthy-donor time intervals. About 1.3 differentially abundant clones were flagged by the binomial model between technical replicates, whereas about 16 and 19 were flagged over roughly two weeks and four weeks, respectively. In all healthy donors, the variance in clone template counts between samples taken around 2 weeks apart rose significantly as total template count increased.

TCRbeta CDR3 regions were profiled by bias-controlled multiplex PCR amplification of genomic DNA with the immunoSEQ Assay. Concerning the study's data processing: The absolute abundance of each unique TCRbeta CDR3 region was quantified after sequences were collapsed and filtered. Differential abundance was tested with a binomial (Fisher-equivalent) model and with a beta-binomial model adding time-dependent variance fitted from healthy donors. Clones with fewer than 5 combined templates were excluded, and clones with Benjamini-Hochberg FDR below 0.01 were called differentially abundant. The form v = (b*log(k)+a)^2 was used to model beta-binomial variance as a function of total template count across the two samples. The table was pulled from immuneACCESS by TCRdb, which kept in-frame rearrangements only. Such tables lose some clones; where checked, under half of the loss comes from unresolved V genes, and the rest has no known cause. For V, J and clone size, that table is used; D and trimming come from the DNA. The sample has roughly 120,000 clones on record, less than 90% of them singletons. The biggest ten clones account for just under 8.5% of the sample.

V lost 1 base and J lost 1 base; the stretch between them is 11 bases long. The CDR3 runs 17 amino acids, cysteine and phenylalanine included. The sequence is cut down to CDR3 DNA, 51 bases in frame from base 1. In the germline V gene, CDR1 corresponds to SGHVS and CDR2 to FQNEAQ. No immune events such as infections were documented for the healthy donors during the collection period. Healthy-donor blood repertoires served as a training cohort to calibrate time-dependent variance in a beta-binomial model of T-cell clone differential abundance. The training cohort included approximately 10 healthy donors, of whom 3 were female and 7 were male. The donors were between roughly 25 and 70 years old, with an average age of roughly 41 years. Whole blood, obtained from a commercial supplier, was collected from each healthy donor at three time points spaced roughly 14 days apart. Genomic DNA was extracted from unsorted whole blood for immunosequencing.

The table lists this clone with a few counts. Its antigen is not yet known. Base qualities are not provided; no much larger clone lies one nucleotide away. The sequenced sample was blood. The chain is encoded by TRBV7-8 joined to TRBJ2-6; the D gene is possibly TRBD2, with 5 bases matching. This receptor was identified in a person aged 18-70 years in good health. The CDR3 protein is CASSLVGRGSGANVLTF. The nucleotide sequence is given as TGTGCCAGCAGCTTAGTCGGTCGGGGATCTGGGGCCAACGTCCTGACTTTC.